This record looks at one TCR beta chain sequence and its context. Profiling relied on immunoSEQ multiplex PCR, and the TCRdb table lists in-frame clones only, not all of them. This sample carries just over 2,000,000 clones, over 85% of them seen once, and the ten largest clones take about 1.1%. This record belongs to a study of shared clonotypes between healthy human individuals. Naive CD8 cells lacked CD45RO, underwent positive selection for CCR7 and left out terminally differentiated effector memory CD45RA+ cells. Sequenced input: naive CD8+ T cells sorted from blood. This TCR derives from a young man in good health.

The CDR3 nucleotides read TGTGCCAGCAGTTATCTCGGGGGGGGCAATGAGCAGTTCTTC. This codes for CASSYLGGGNEQFF. The chain couples TRBV6-5 to TRBJ2-1; 8 nucleotides match TRBD2. The CDR3 contains 14 residues. CDR1 and CDR2 (germline): MNHEY, SVGAGI. J gave up 6 bases and V 3 bases, and 4 bases lay outside the gene matches.